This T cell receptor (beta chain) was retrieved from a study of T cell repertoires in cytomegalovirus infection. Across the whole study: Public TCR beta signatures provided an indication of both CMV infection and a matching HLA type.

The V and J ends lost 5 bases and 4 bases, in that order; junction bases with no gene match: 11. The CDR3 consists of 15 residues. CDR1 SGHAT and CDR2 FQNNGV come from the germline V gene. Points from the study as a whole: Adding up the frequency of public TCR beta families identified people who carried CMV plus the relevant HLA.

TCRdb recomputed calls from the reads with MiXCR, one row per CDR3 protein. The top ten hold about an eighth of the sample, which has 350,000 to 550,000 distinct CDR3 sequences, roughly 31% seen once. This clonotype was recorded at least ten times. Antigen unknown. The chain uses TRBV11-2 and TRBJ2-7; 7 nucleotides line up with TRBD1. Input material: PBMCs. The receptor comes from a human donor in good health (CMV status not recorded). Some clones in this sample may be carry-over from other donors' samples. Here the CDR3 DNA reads TGTGCCAGCAGCCTCCGACAGGGTGGGCCATACGAGCAGTACTTC. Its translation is CASSLRQGGPYEQYF.